These 21 T cell receptor beta chains originate from one sample sequenced in a study of spatial heterogeneity in lung cancer. Documented time point: sample taken at primary tumor resection. Material for sequencing was whole RNA from tumor, nontumor lung or frozen PBMC, left unsorted. One entry per CDR3 protein, called by TCRdb with MiXCR from the 5' RACE reads. The sample has tens of thousands of distinct CDR3 sequences; 5.8% are singletons. The starting material was PBMCs, obtained at surgery. The receptor source for this set is a male donor with early-stage non-small cell lung cancer.

This clonotype was picked up many times. The rearrangement links TRBV7-2 to TRBJ2-7; the match to TRBD2 covers 8 bases. The ends lost 4 bases at V and 2 bases at J; junction bases unmatched: 7. Germline V gene lookup returns CDR1 SGHTA and CDR2 FQGNSA. The CDR3 spans 15 residues. CDR3 protein: CASSSSGGGPYEQYF. The CDR3 DNA reads as TGTGCCAGCAGCTCGAGCGGGGGTGGGCCCTACGAGCAGTACTTC.

In its sample, this clonotype was seen many times. V gene TRBV12-3 or TRBV12-4 combines with J gene TRBJ2-7; 12 bases map to TRBD2. The V segment lost 7 bases and the J segment 0 bases; nucleotides outside the gene matches: 13. The CDR3 is 18 residues long. The CDR3 sequence is CASTLTSGGKRSSYEQYF. For the CDR3, the DNA is TGTGCCAGCACCCTGACTAGCGGGGGCAAACGGAGCTCCTACGAGCAGTACTTC.

This clonotype was recorded many times. This chain joins TRBV12-3 or TRBV12-4 and TRBJ2-1; TRBD2 matches 7 bases. The CDR3 contains 17 residues. V lost 8 bases to trimming and J lost 5 bases; unmatched junction nucleotides: 18. The CDR3, as DNA: TGTGCCAGCGGTGTTGGGGTTTTGACGGGGGGAAACAATGAGCAGTTCTTC. This codes for CASGVGVLTGGNNEQFF.

This clonotype was counted between two and nine times. This chain links TRBV12-3 or TRBV12-4 with TRBJ1-2; D is possibly TRBD1 (6 bases). CDR3 length: 16 amino acids. V lost 3 bases, J lost 3 bases, and 17 bases lay in between. The CDR3 region is CASSFGTWGADYGYTF. Written as DNA, the CDR3 is TGTGCCAGCAGTTTCGGCACTTGGGGGGCCGACTATGGCTACACCTTC.

Turning to this clonotype: A much larger clone lies one base from this, so it may be a read error. For the CDR3, the DNA is TGTGCCAGCAGTTCAGACAGCAATCAGCCCCAGCATTTT. Translating gives CASSSDSNQPQHF. The rearrangement links TRBV12-3 or TRBV12-4 to TRBJ1-5, with no clear D. CDR3 length equals 13 residues. The V and J ends lost 4 bases and 1 base respectively, with 5 bases between them.

This clonotype was seen repeatedly, ten times or more. The J gene is TRBJ1-2, the V gene TRBV30; maybe TRBD1 (6 bases). The CDR3 loop spans 14 amino acids. The germline V and J ends were trimmed by 3 bases and 4 bases, with 15 bases remaining between them. Germline CDR1 GTSNPN, CDR2 SVGIG (reference sequence). As DNA, the CDR3 is TGTGCCTGGAGACGGGGGGCGAGCGGCTATGGCTACACCTTC. Translated: CAWRRGASGYGYTF.

This clonotype appeared a few times. The chain recombines TRBV6-2 or TRBV6-3 with TRBJ1-5; 8 bases fit TRBD1. The CDR3 consists of 14 residues. CDR1 is MNHEY, CDR2 SVGEGT, per germline. The V gene end was trimmed by 5 bases and the J gene end by 6 bases; junction bases not matched to a gene: 6. The chain's CDR3 is CASSPQGAGQPQHF. The CDR3 DNA sequence: TGTGCCAGCAGTCCTCAGGGGGCTGGTCAGCCCCAGCATTTT.

This clonotype was counted a few times. The rearrangement uses TRBV5-6 and TRBJ2-3; 7 bases match TRBD2. The germline V gene encodes CDR1 SGHDT and CDR2 YYEEEE. J gave up 3 bases and V 0 bases, and 4 bases lay outside the gene matches. The CDR3 has 15 residues. Here the CDR3 reads CASSLASSGTDTQYF. CDR3 coding DNA: TGTGCCAGCAGCTTGGCCAGTAGCGGGACAGATACGCAGTATTTT.

This clonotype was observed a few times. The rearrangement links TRBV18 to TRBJ1-4; D unclear. This CDR3 spans 15 amino acids. V lost 1 base and J lost 0, with 6 bases in between. The germline V gene encodes CDR1 KGHSH and CDR2 LQKENI. The CDR3 reads CASSPRGSTNEKLFF. As DNA, the CDR3 is TGTGCCAGCTCACCACGAGGGTCAACTAATGAAAAACTGTTTTTT. Filled out from reference TRBV18 and TRBJ1-4, the complete variable domain reads NAGVMQNPRHLVRRRGQEARLRCSPMKGHSHVYWYRQLPEEGLKFMVYLQKENIIDESGMPKERFSAEFPKEGPSILRIQQVVRGDSAAYFCASSPRGSTNEKLFFGSGTQLSVL.

This clonotype was seen repeatedly, ten times or more. J is TRBJ2-4 and V is TRBV7-2, with 7 nucleotides matching TRBD2. Germline V gene sequence: CDR1 SGHTA, CDR2 FQGNSA. V lost 4 bases, J lost 12 bases, and 9 bases stayed unmatched. The CDR3 is 13 amino acids. The CDR3 loop is CASSSGLGVYQYF. DNA for the CDR3: TGTGCCAGCAGCTCTGGACTAGGGGTATATCAGTACTTC.

This clonotype has ten or more counts. The CDR3 protein is CAIRTGQADNSPLHF. The CDR3 nucleotides read TGTGCCATCAGAACGGGACAGGCGGATAATTCACCCCTCCACTTT. The chain joins TRBV10-3 to TRBJ1-6; 8 bases map to TRBD1. In germline, CDR1 is ENHRY, CDR2 SYGVKD. This CDR3 comprises 15 residues. Trimming took 6 bases from V and 5 from J; bases not matched to a gene: 6.

V usage is TRBV18 and J usage is TRBJ2-4, with D hard to call. The CDR3 consists of 16 residues. Germline-derived CDR1 and CDR2 are KGHSH and LQKENI. With 4 bases removed from V and 0 bases from J, the gap between germline ends came to 13 bases. The CDR3 is CASSRGAELAKNIQYF. For the CDR3, the DNA is TGTGCCAGCTCACGTGGCGCAGAGCTAGCCAAAAACATTCAGTACTTC.

Ten or more counts support this clonotype. The rearrangement joins TRBV12-3 or TRBV12-4 to TRBJ2-3; 11 nucleotides agree with TRBD2. CDR3 length: 17 amino acids. J lost 6 bases, V lost 5 bases, and 13 bases had no gene match. The CDR3 DNA sequence: TGTGCCAGCAGTCCTTCGAATAGCGGGGGGGCCAGTGATACGCAGTATTTT. This translates into CASSPSNSGGASDTQYF.

This clonotype was picked up a small number of times. The CDR3 DNA reads as TGTGCCAGCAGCGTTTTGACGGATGGCTACACCTTC. This gives the protein CASSVLTDGYTF. The rearrangement uses TRBV28 and TRBJ1-2; no clear D gene. CDR1 is MDHEN and CDR2 is SYDVKM in the germline V gene. The CDR3 covers 12 residues. The ends were cut back, 6 bases at V and 6 bases at J, with 11 bases in the middle.

This clonotype was picked up many times. The chain carries TRBV18 and TRBJ1-2; D is unclear. Per the germline V gene, CDR1 is KGHSH and CDR2 is LQKENI. The length of the CDR3 is 14 residues. V was trimmed by 6 bases and J by 1 base, leaving 12 bases between them. In nucleotides, the CDR3 is TGTGCCAGCTCCCGCGCCGCGAATAACTATGGCTACACCTTC. This encodes CASSRAANNYGYTF.

At least ten counts were recorded for this clonotype. CDR3 residues: CASSLTGMEPYEQYF. CDR3 nucleotide sequence: TGTGCCAGCAGTTTAACAGGGATGGAGCCCTACGAGCAGTACTTC. The chain recombines TRBV28 with TRBJ2-7; TRBD1 might be the D (6 bases). The germline V and J ends were trimmed by 2 bases and 2 bases, with 13 bases remaining between them. The CDR3 runs 15 residues. Germline CDR1 reads MDHEN; CDR2 reads SYDVKM.

This clonotype was seen a few times. The V gene is TRBV5-1, the J gene TRBJ2-5; 7 positions match TRBD1. Per germline, CDR1 SGHRS and CDR2 YFSETQ. The CDR3 consists of 15 residues. J lost 5 bases, V lost 0 bases, and 7 bases had no gene match. Written as DNA, the CDR3 is TGCGCCAGCAGCTTGGACAGGGGCGGTCGCGAGACCCAGTACTTC. Encoded protein: CASSLDRGGRETQYF.

The V gene is TRBV6-2 or TRBV6-3, the J gene TRBJ1-4; D is ambiguous. V dropped 0 bases and J dropped 5 bases, with 10 bases sitting between them. The CDR3 extends over 15 amino acids. Germline V gene sequence: CDR1 MNHEY, CDR2 SVGEGT. The CDR3 region is CASSYSGLPNEKLFF. The CDR3 coding sequence is TGTGCCAGCAGTTACTCGGGCCTGCCCAATGAAAAACTGTTTTTT.

This clonotype was counted only a few times. The chain uses TRBV20-1 and TRBJ1-5; weak D call: TRBD1 (5 bases). Germline V lookup: CDR1 DFQATT, CDR2 SNEGSKA (reference sequence). Trimming took off 2 bases at V and 0 bases at J, with 14 bases between the two ends. The CDR3 has 16 residues. The CDR3 DNA reads TGCAGTGCTAGACCCTGGACAACGGGTAGCAATCAGCCCCAGCATTTT. This encodes CSARPWTTGSNQPQHF.

This clonotype was observed at least ten times. The V gene is TRBV4-2, the J gene TRBJ2-7; possibly TRBD1 or TRBD2 for D (5 bases each). Germline V gene lookup returns CDR1 LGHNA and CDR2 YNFKEQ. The CDR3 totals 14 residues. Trimming stripped 4 bases from V and 3 bases from J, with 13 bases between. CDR3 nucleotides: TGTGCCAGCAGCCTATATGAGGGGATCTACGAGCAGTACTTC. Its protein is CASSLYEGIYEQYF.

This clonotype appeared a few times. The gene calls are TRBV7-9 and TRBJ2-4; D assignment may be TRBD1 or TRBD2 (6 bases each). Between the trimmed V and J ends, which lost 5 bases and 0 bases, there was a span of 20 bases. This CDR3 has 18 amino acids. Germline-derived CDR1 and CDR2 are SEHNR and FQNEAQ (reference sequence). Here the CDR3 reads CASSPPGGRRLAKNIQYF. The CDR3 coding sequence is TGTGCCAGCAGCCCCCCTGGGGGGCGGAGGCTAGCCAAAAACATTCAGTACTTC.